Following are 18 T cell receptor beta chains from one sample sequenced in a study of T-cell memory formation after mild COVID-19. Using its own MiXCR run on the 5' RACE reads, TCRdb lists one record per CDR3 protein. The table records 300,000 or so distinct CDR3 sequences, approximately 16% of them present only once. Specimen: PBMCs or a T cell subset sorted from them (not recorded which). These receptor sequences come from a man aged 18 to 30 who had mild COVID-19 (a few samples of this study predate the infection). Cell type and time point are not known.

This clonotype came up a few times. This chain's CDR3 is CASTWGRGNEQFF. CDR3 DNA: TGCGCCAGCACCTGGGGCAGGGGGAATGAGCAGTTCTTC. The chain recombines TRBV5-1 with TRBJ2-1; TRBD1 aligns across 7 bases. Germline loops: CDR1 SGHRS, CDR2 YFSETQ. The length of the CDR3 is 13 residues. With 6 bases clipped from V and 7 bases from J, the junction kept 7 bases outside the gene matches.

This clonotype was counted a few times. CDR3 protein: CASSARGPGSYGYTF. CDR3 nucleotide sequence: TGTGCCAGCAGCGCTCGAGGACCTGGTAGCTATGGCTACACCTTC. The rearrangement joins TRBV5-4 to TRBJ1-2, with D unclear. The CDR3 contains 15 residues. Germline V gene lookup returns CDR1 SGHNT and CDR2 YYREEE (reference sequence). V was trimmed by 4 bases and J by 4 bases, leaving 17 bases between them.

The CDR3 DNA reads as TGTGCCAGCGGGCCCTACAATGAGCAGTTCTTC. Residues: CASGPYNEQFF. The V and J genes are TRBV2 and TRBJ2-1; D not resolved. Germline loops: CDR1 SNHLY, CDR2 FYNNEI. This CDR3 has 11 amino acids. Trimming removed 8 bases from V and 2 bases from J, with 4 bases in between.

This clonotype was observed a few times. The chain uses TRBV5-1 and TRBJ1-4, with 8 bases lining up with TRBD1. The CDR3 contains 12 residues. After removal of 3 bases from V and 8 bases from J, the junction contained 0 bases not matched to a gene. The germline gives CDR1 SGHRS, CDR2 YFSETQ. The DNA for the CDR3 is TGCGCCAGCAGCTGGACAGGGGAAAAACTGTTTTTT. Amino acid sequence: CASSWTGEKLFF. The whole variable domain, remainder taken from reference TRBV5-1 and TRBJ1-4, is KAGVTQTPRYLIKTRGQQVTLSCSPISGHRSVSWYQQTPGQGLQFLFEYFSETQRNKGNFPGRFSGRQFSNSRSEMNVSTLELGDSALYLCASSWTGEKLFFGSGTQLSVL.

This chain uses TRBV3-1 with TRBJ1-6; D is possibly TRBD1 (5 bases). V lost 5 bases and J 14 bases, leaving 7 bases between the germline ends. Germline V lookup: CDR1 LGHDT, CDR2 YNNKEL (reference sequence). CDR3 length equals 10 residues. The CDR3: CASSGGALHF. The CDR3 DNA is TGTGCCAGCAGCGGAGGGGCCCTCCACTTT.

Only a few counts were recorded for this clonotype. The rearrangement links TRBV19 to TRBJ1-1; 8 nucleotides match TRBD1. Trimming removed 3 bases from V and 4 bases from J; junction bases left unmatched: 7. Germline V gives CDR1 LNHDA, CDR2 SQIVND (reference sequence). This CDR3 region has 15 residues. The DNA for the CDR3 is TGTGCCAGTAGTATTCCAGGACAGGGAAGCACTGAAGCTTTCTTT. Translated: CASSIPGQGSTEAFF.

A few counts support this clonotype. The chain is built from TRBV2 and TRBJ2-5; 9 positions match TRBD1. The ends lost 10 bases at V and 4 bases at J; junction bases unmatched: 7. Germline-derived CDR1 and CDR2 are SNHLY and FYNNEI. CDR3 size: 13 residues. The DNA of the CDR3 is TGTGCCATCCGGGACAGGGAGGGAGAGACCCAGTACTTC. It yields the protein CAIRDREGETQYF.

This sequence joins TRBV6-5 and TRBJ2-7; TRBD2 matches 7 bases. Germline assignment: CDR1 MNHEY and CDR2 SVGAGI. The CDR3 spans 13 residues. V lost 2 bases and J lost 8; bases outside the gene matches: 6. The CDR3 spells CASSYGGRGQQYF. In nucleotides, the CDR3 is TGTGCCAGCAGTTACGGGGGGAGGGGACAGCAGTACTTC.

V gene TRBV19 combines with J gene TRBJ1-2, with a weak D call TRBD1 (5 bases). Germline V CDR1 and CDR2: LNHDA, SQIVND (reference sequence). Trimming took 4 bases from V and 4 from J, leaving 13 bases between them. This CDR3 has 14 amino acids. In DNA, the CDR3 is TGTGCCAGTAGTACCGCGACAGCCCCCTATGGCTACACCTTC. Its protein is CASSTATAPYGYTF.

This sequence joins TRBV7-3 and TRBJ1-6; maybe TRBD1 (6 bases). The V gene's germline CDR1 is SGHTA and CDR2 FQGTGA. Between the trimmed V and J ends, which lost 2 bases and 10 bases, there was a span of 9 bases. CDR3 length: 13 residues. The CDR3 sequence: CASSLVQGSPLHF. CDR3 bases: TGTGCCAGCAGCTTAGTACAGGGATCACCCCTCCACTTT. Using reference TRBV7-3 and TRBJ1-6 for the parts outside the CDR3, the full variable domain is GAGVSQTPSNKVTEKGKYVELRCDPISGHTALYWYRQSLGQGPEFLIYFQGTGAADDSGLPNDRFFAVRPEGSVSTLKIQRTERGDSAVYLCASSLVQGSPLHFGNGTRLTVT.

The V call is TRBV10-3, the J call TRBJ2-7; D could derive from TRBD1 or TRBD2 (5 bases each). Germline lookup yields CDR1 ENHRY and CDR2 SYGVKD. Trimming stripped 7 bases from V and 3 bases from J, with 22 bases between. The CDR3 has 16 residues. The CDR3 DNA reads TGTGCCATCAAGGGGCCGAACGCCCCGGGAATCTACGAGCAGTACTTC. It is translated as CAIKGPNAPGIYEQYF.

This chain joins TRBV7-2 and TRBJ2-3, with D unresolved. The CDR3 totals 15 residues. Trimming left V 1 base short and J 2 bases short, with 10 bases between. Germline CDR1 and CDR2: SGHTA and FQGNSA. CDR3: CASSLGAPITDTQYF. The CDR3 coding sequence is TGTGCCAGCAGCTTAGGGGCACCCATCACAGATACGCAGTATTTT.

V is TRBV5-1 and J is TRBJ2-1; D not certain. V lost 1 base and J lost 8, with 16 bases in between. The CDR3 covers 15 residues. The germline V gene has CDR1 SGHRS and CDR2 YFSETQ. The CDR3 bases are TGCGCCAGCAGCTTGACCGCGGAGATTGGGGATGAGCAGTTCTTC. It is translated as CASSLTAEIGDEQFF.

The chain is built from TRBV5-1 and TRBJ1-2; no clear D gene. Germline V gene lookup returns CDR1 SGHRS and CDR2 YFSETQ. The CDR3 has 14 residues. Trimming took off 1 base at V and 4 bases at J, with 11 bases between the two ends. The CDR3 nucleotides read TGCGCCAGCAGCTTGCCCGGAGCCAGCTATGGCTACACCTTC. Translating gives CASSLPGASYGYTF.

This clonotype was picked up a small number of times. This rearrangement joins TRBV6-5 to TRBJ2-1, with no clear D. V dropped 7 bases and J dropped 5 bases, with 12 bases sitting between them. The CDR3 sequence is 13 residues long. Looked up from germline, CDR1 is MNHEY and CDR2 is SVGAGI. CDR3 region: CASTGLINNEQFF. CDR3 sequence (DNA): TGTGCCAGCACCGGGTTGATCAACAATGAGCAGTTCTTC.

The sample holds a few counts of this clonotype. The chain combines TRBV27 with TRBJ2-2, with 7 positions matching TRBD2. Germline V gene sequence: CDR1 MNHEY, CDR2 SMNVEV (reference sequence). This CDR3 is 15 amino acids long. The V and J ends lost 4 bases and 4 bases, in that order; junction bases with no gene match: 6. The CDR3 loop reads CASSSSSGPTGELFF. Here the CDR3 DNA reads TGTGCCAGCAGTTCCTCTAGCGGACCCACCGGGGAGCTGTTTTTT.

The chain employs TRBV19 and TRBJ2-5; TRBD2 is a possible D gene (7 bases). Trimming left V 5 bases short and J 5 bases short, with 15 bases between. The CDR3 has 14 amino acids. From germline, CDR1 is LNHDA and CDR2 SQIVND (reference sequence). The CDR3: CASSVNREGETQYF. Written as DNA, the CDR3 is TGTGCCAGTAGTGTCAACAGGGAGGGGGAGACCCAGTACTTC.

This clonotype has a handful of counts. The rearrangement links TRBV5-1 to TRBJ2-3; weak D call: TRBD2 (7 bases). The CDR3 contains 16 residues. Germline CDR1 and CDR2: SGHRS and YFSETQ. Trimming cost V 0 bases and J 2 bases, with 13 bases left between them. CDR3 residues: CASSLGERGHTDTQYF. CDR3 coding DNA: TGCGCCAGCAGCTTGGGGGAGCGGGGACACACAGATACGCAGTATTTT.